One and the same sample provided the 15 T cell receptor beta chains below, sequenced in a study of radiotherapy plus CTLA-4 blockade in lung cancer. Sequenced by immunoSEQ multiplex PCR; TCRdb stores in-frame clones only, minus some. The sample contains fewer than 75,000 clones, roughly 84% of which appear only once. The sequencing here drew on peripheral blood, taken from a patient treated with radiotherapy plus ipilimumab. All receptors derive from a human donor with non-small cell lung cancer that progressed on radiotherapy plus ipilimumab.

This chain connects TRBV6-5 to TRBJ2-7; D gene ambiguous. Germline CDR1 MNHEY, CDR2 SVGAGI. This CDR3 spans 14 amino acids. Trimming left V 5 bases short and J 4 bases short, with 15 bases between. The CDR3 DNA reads TGTGCCAGCAGTCCCGGCACTCCGGATTACGAGCAGTACTTC. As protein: CASSPGTPDYEQYF.

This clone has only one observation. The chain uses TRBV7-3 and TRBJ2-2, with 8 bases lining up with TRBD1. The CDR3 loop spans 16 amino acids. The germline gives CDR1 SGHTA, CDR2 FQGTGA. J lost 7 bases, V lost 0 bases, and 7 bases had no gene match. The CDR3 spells CASSLTGGQGGGELFF. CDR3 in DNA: TGTGCCAGCAGCTTAACAGGCGGACAGGGCGGCGGGGAGCTGTTTTTT.

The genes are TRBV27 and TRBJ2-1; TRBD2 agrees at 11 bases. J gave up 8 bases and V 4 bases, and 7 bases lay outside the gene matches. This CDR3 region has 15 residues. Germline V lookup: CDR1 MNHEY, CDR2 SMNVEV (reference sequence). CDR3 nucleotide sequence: TGTGCCAGCAGTTCAAGGACTAGCGGGTCCGATGAGCAGTTCTTC. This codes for CASSSRTSGSDEQFF.

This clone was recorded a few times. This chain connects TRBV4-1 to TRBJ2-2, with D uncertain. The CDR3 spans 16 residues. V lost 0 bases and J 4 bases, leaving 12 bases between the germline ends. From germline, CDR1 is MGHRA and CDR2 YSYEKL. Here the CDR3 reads CASSQDEWQITGELFF. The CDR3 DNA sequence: TGCGCCAGCAGCCAAGATGAGTGGCAGATCACCGGGGAGCTGTTTTTT.

This chain's CDR3 is CASSRREQGDEQFF. The CDR3 nucleotides are TGCGCCAGCAGCCGAAGGGAACAGGGGGATGAGCAGTTCTTC. The rearrangement uses TRBV5-1 and TRBJ2-1; the match to TRBD1 covers 8 bases. V lost 4 bases to trimming and J lost 8 bases; unmatched junction nucleotides: 8. The germline CDR1 and CDR2 sequences are SGHRS and YFSETQ. The CDR3 consists of 14 residues.

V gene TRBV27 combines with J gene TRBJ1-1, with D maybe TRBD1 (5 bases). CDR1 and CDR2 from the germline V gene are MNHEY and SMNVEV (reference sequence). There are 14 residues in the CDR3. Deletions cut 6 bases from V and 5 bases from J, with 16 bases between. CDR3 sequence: CASSPETGGTEAFF. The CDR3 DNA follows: TGTGCCAGCAGCCCGGAGACTGGGGGGACTGAAGCTTTCTTT.

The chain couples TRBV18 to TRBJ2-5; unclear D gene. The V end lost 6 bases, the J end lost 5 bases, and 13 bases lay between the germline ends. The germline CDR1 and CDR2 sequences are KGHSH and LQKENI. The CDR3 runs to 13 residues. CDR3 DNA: TGTGCCAGCTCGCGCCTAGTTCAGGAGACCCAGTACTTC. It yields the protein CASSRLVQETQYF.

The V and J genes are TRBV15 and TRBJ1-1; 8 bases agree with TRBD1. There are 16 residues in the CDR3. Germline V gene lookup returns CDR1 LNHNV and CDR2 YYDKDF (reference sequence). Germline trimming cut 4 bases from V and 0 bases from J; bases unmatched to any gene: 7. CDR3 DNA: TGTGCCACCAGCAAGAGGACAGGGATCATGAACACTGAAGCTTTCTTT. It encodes CATSKRTGIMNTEAFF.

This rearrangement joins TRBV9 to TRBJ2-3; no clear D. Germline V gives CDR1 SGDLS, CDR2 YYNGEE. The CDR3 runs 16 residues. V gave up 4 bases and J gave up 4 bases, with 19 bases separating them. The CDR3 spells CASSPEVLLLSDTQYF. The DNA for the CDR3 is TGTGCCAGCAGCCCAGAGGTGTTGCTTCTTTCAGATACGCAGTATTTT.

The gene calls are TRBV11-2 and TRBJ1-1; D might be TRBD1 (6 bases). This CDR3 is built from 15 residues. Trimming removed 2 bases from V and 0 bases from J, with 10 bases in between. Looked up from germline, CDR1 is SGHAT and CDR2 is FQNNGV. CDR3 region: CASSLHGQLNTEAFF. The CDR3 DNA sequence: TGTGCCAGCAGCTTACATGGACAGTTGAACACTGAAGCTTTCTTT.

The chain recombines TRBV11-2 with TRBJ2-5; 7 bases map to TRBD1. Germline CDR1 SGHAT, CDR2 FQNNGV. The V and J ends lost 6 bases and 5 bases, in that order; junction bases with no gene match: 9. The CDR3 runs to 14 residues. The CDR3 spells CASSLTGPQETQYF. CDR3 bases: TGTGCCAGCAGTTTGACAGGGCCTCAGGAGACCCAGTACTTC.

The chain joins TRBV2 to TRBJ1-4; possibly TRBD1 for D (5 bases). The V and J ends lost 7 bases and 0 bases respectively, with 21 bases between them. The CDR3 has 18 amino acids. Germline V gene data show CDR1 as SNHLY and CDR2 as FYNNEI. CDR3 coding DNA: TGTGCCAGCACGGGGCCCCATCCAAACCTAGCAACTAATGAAAAACTGTTTTTT. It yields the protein CASTGPHPNLATNEKLFF.

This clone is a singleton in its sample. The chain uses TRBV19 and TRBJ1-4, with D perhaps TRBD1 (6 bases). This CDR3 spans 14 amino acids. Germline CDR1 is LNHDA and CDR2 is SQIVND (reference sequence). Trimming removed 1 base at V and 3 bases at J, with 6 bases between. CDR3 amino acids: CASSIGTANEKLFF. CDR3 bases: TGTGCCAGTAGTATAGGGACAGCTAATGAAAAACTGTTTTTT.

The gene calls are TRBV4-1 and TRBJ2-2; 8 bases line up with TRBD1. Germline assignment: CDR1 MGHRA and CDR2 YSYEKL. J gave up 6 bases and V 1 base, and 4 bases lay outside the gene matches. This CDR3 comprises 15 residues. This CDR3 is CASSQGQGFAGELFF. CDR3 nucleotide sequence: TGCGCCAGCAGCCAAGGACAGGGGTTTGCCGGGGAGCTGTTTTTT.

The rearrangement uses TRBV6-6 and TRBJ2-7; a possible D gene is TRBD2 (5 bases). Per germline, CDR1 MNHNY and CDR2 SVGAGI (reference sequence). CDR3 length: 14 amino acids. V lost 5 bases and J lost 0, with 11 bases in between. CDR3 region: CASSRTSSSYEQYV. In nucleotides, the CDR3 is TGTGCCAGCAGTCGAACTAGTTCCTCCTACGAGCAGTACGTC.